Listed below are T cell receptor beta chains from one sample, sequenced in a study of T-cell reconstitution after alpha-beta-depleted transplantation in children. MiXCR was run by TCRdb on the PCR reads, yielding one entry per CDR3 protein. The sample yields hundreds of thousands of distinct CDR3 sequences, roughly a tenth seen once. The material sequenced was PBMCs, taken before TCRalphabeta/CD19-depleted stem cell transplant. The receptors come from a child under 10 years old with inherited bone marrow failure, due to receive a stem cell transplant. CDR3s include the opening cysteine and the closing phenylalanine or tryptophan. A D gene is named only where the DNA matches it firmly. Not every row has a clone size; where given, it reads once, few, many or a size class.

>TRBV5-1|TRBJ2-1|many|TRBD2
TGCGCCAGCAGCTCACCCGGGACTAGCGGGAGGTCGTCCTACAATGAGCAGTTCTTC
CASSSPGTSGRSSYNEQFF
>TRBV28|TRBJ2-7|.|TRBD2
TGTGCCAGCAGTAGATCTAGCGGTTCTATCTACGAGCAGTACTTC
CASSRSSGSIYEQYF
>TRBV7-9|TRBJ2-1|many|TRBD2
TGTGCCAGCAGCTTAGCATTGCGGGAGGGCCCCCTCAATGAGCAGTTCTTC
CASSLALREGPLNEQFF
>TRBV25-1|TRBJ2-3|.|.
TGTGCCAGGGGCCCCGGGCCAGGGTCGGGGAGCACAGATACGCAGTATTTT
CARGPGPGSGSTDTQYF
>TRBV7-9|TRBJ2-1|many|.
TGTGCCAGCAGCCTAGGAGTGTCCTACAATGAGCAGTTCTTC
CASSLGVSYNEQFF
>TRBV5-1|TRBJ1-4|.|.
TGCGCCAGCAGCTTGGAACCAGTGACAACTAATGAAAAACTGTTTTTT
CASSLEPVTTNEKLFF
>TRBV5-1|TRBJ1-1|many|.
TGCGCCAGCAGCCGACAGGACGCCCCTGAAGCTTTCTTT
CASSRQDAPEAFF
>TRBV13|TRBJ2-1|many|TRBD2
TGTGCCAGCAGCCGCTGGGGACTAGCGGGTAAAAATGAGCAGTTCTTC
CASSRWGLAGKNEQFF
>TRBV13|TRBJ2-1|many|.
TGTGCCAGCAGCTTAGGTAAAGGGGGATCCTACAATGAGCAGTTCTTC
CASSLGKGGSYNEQFF
>TRBV5-4|TRBJ2-1|many|.
TGTGCCAGCAGCCCGACCCCCAAGAGCTCCTACAATGAGCAGTTCTTC
CASSPTPKSSYNEQFF
>TRBV19|TRBJ2-7|few|.
TGTGCCAGTAGTATAGACAGGGCCTACGAGCAGTACTTC
CASSIDRAYEQYF
>TRBV29-1|TRBJ1-1|many|.
TGCAGCGTTGAATCTGGGGCGAACACTGAAGCTTTCTTT
CSVESGANTEAFF
>TRBV30|TRBJ2-1|few|TRBD2
TGTGCCTGGAGTGGGGGGGGCAATGAGCAGTTCTTC
CAWSGGGNEQFF
>TRBV10-3|TRBJ2-1|many|TRBD2
TGTGCCATCAGTGAGTCGTCGAGCGGGAGGGCGCACGAGCAGTTCTTC
CAISESSSGRAHEQFF
>TRBV5-4|TRBJ2-1|.|TRBD2
TGTGCCATCGGCCCTGGCCTAGCGGGTAGCTCCTACAATGAGCAGTTCTTC
CAIGPGLAGSSYNEQFF
>TRBV20-1|TRBJ1-6|many|TRBD1
TGCAGTGCTAGGACAGGGGCGGCGTCACCCCTCCACTTT
CSARTGAASPLHF
>TRBV6-5|TRBJ2-7|many|.
TGTGCCAGCTGGGGGGTCCACGAGCAGTACTTC
CASWGVHEQYF
>TRBV15|TRBJ2-1|many|TRBD2
TGTGCCACCAGCAGACACCCCAGCGGGAGGGCCGGCAATGAGCAGTTCTTC
CATSRHPSGRAGNEQFF
>TRBV20-1|TRBJ1-1|many|TRBD1
TGCAGTTTTAACAGGGGTGGCACTGAAGCTTTCTTT
CSFNRGGTEAFF
>TRBV20-1|TRBJ2-3|many|.
TGCAGTGCTAGGAGAAAGGGTACGCAGTATTTT
CSARRKGTQYF